The 23 T cell receptor beta chains below all came from one sample that was sequenced in a study of T-cell memory formation after mild COVID-19. In TCRdb, the 5' RACE reads were re-called with MiXCR into one record per CDR3 protein. This table has 300,000 to 400,000 distinct CDR3 sequences, approximately 15% appearing once. The sample was PBMCs or a T cell subset sorted from them (not recorded which). The receptors shown here come from a young man who had mild COVID-19 (a few samples of this study predate the infection). Cell type and time point are not known.

The chain uses TRBV5-5 and TRBJ1-1, with 7 nucleotides matching TRBD1. Germline V gene data show CDR1 as SGHKS and CDR2 as YYEKEE (reference sequence). The CDR3 is 15 amino acids. Trimming took 0 bases from V and 1 from J; bases not matched to a gene: 3. The CDR3 protein is CASSLAQGTNTEAFF. For the CDR3, the DNA is TGTGCCAGCAGCTTGGCACAGGGGACGAACACTGAAGCTTTCTTT.

This clonotype was counted between two and nine times. The chain links TRBV12-3 or TRBV12-4 to TRBJ2-1, with 10 bases identical to TRBD1. The junction had 7 bases not matched to a gene; V was cut back by 3 bases and J by 8 bases. The CDR3 has 15 amino acids. The CDR3, as DNA: TGTGCCAGCAGTTTGTGGGACAGGGGTTCCCATGAGCAGTTCTTC. Its protein product is CASSLWDRGSHEQFF.

V usage is TRBV24-1 and J usage is TRBJ2-3; 8 nucleotides agree with TRBD2. The CDR3 totals 15 residues. CDR1 and CDR2 from the germline V gene are KGHDR and SFDVKD. Unmatched junction bases numbered 3, after V lost 4 bases and J lost 1 base. CDR3 loop: CATSDTSGGTDTQYF. In DNA, the CDR3 is TGTGCCACCAGTGACACTAGCGGCGGCACAGATACGCAGTATTTT.

As DNA, the CDR3 is TGTGCCAACCCCTGGGGGGGACAGGGTTGGTCCGAGCAGTACGTC. This gives the protein CANPWGGQGWSEQYV. The chain employs TRBV28 and TRBJ2-7, with 9 bases matching TRBD1. Germline CDR1 MDHEN, CDR2 SYDVKM. The length of the CDR3 is 15 residues. The V gene end was trimmed by 10 bases and the J gene end by 6 bases; junction bases not matched to a gene: 16.

This chain joins TRBV5-1 and TRBJ2-3; D uncertain. Germline-derived CDR1 and CDR2 are SGHRS and YFSETQ. The CDR3 has 15 residues. Trimming removed 0 bases from V and 8 bases from J, with 16 bases in between. The CDR3 spells CASSLAAKLQATQYF. For the CDR3, the DNA is TGCGCCAGCAGCTTGGCCGCCAAGCTTCAAGCTACGCAGTATTTT. Together with reference TRBV5-1 and TRBJ2-3, the CDR3 gives the full variable domain: KAGVTQTPRYLIKTRGQQVTLSCSPISGHRSVSWYQQTPGQGLQFLFEYFSETQRNKGNFPGRFSGRQFSNSRSEMNVSTLELGDSALYLCASSLAAKLQATQYFGPGTRLTVL.

This clonotype turned up a few times. J is TRBJ2-4 and V is TRBV18; maybe TRBD1 (6 bases). V was cut by 1 base and J by 12 bases, with 22 bases left in between. The CDR3 contains 16 residues. CDR1 and CDR2 (germline): KGHSH, LQKENI. The CDR3 DNA is TGTGCCAGCTCACCACGCCGGGCAGAGATGGGGGCTAGTCAGTACTTC. Translated: CASSPRRAEMGASQYF.

The V gene is TRBV7-3, the J gene TRBJ1-1; D is unclear. Germline CDR1 and CDR2: SGHTA and FQGTGA. The CDR3 contains 14 residues. Between the trimmed V and J ends, which lost 0 bases and 6 bases, there was a span of 11 bases. The CDR3 sequence is CASSLTPSSPEAFF. CDR3 DNA sequence: TGTGCCAGCAGCTTAACGCCAAGCTCCCCTGAAGCTTTCTTT.

The chain carries TRBV7-8 and TRBJ2-5, with D unresolved. The CDR3 is made up of 15 amino acids. Germline loops: CDR1 SGHVS, CDR2 FQNEAQ. V was pared by 2 bases and J by 7 bases, with 17 bases between. CDR3 in DNA: TGTGCCAGCAGCTTACGTGGGGTAGAGGCTCCGACCCAGTACTTC. Translating gives CASSLRGVEAPTQYF.

The J gene is TRBJ1-2, the V gene TRBV7-2; tentatively, D is TRBD1 (6 bases). Germline lookup yields CDR1 SGHTA and CDR2 FQGNSA. CDR3 size: 12 residues. Trimming took 3 bases from V and 7 from J, leaving 9 bases between them. CDR3 amino acids: CASSLTGLGYTF. The DNA of the CDR3 is TGTGCCAGCAGCTTGACAGGTCTTGGCTACACCTTC.

This clonotype showed up just a few times. V gene TRBV6-5 combines with J gene TRBJ2-5; the D gene is possibly TRBD1 (5 bases). This CDR3 contains 17 residues. Per the germline V gene, CDR1 is MNHEY and CDR2 is SVGAGI. Deletions cut 0 bases from V and 7 bases from J, with 21 bases between. In nucleotides, the CDR3 is TGTGCCAGCAGTTACTCGAATCCAGGGCCCGGGTTAGGGACCCAGTACTTC. Protein: CASSYSNPGPGLGTQYF.

The chain combines TRBV6-5 with TRBJ2-5; 7 nucleotides align to TRBD2. This CDR3 is 14 amino acids long. Germline V lookup: CDR1 MNHEY, CDR2 SVGAGI. V gave up 6 bases and J gave up 4 bases; unmatched junction bases: 8. CDR3 sequence: CASRQPGLRETQYF. The CDR3 DNA follows: TGTGCCAGCAGACAACCGGGACTACGAGAGACCCAGTACTTC.

The chain is built from TRBV3-1 and TRBJ2-7, with D possibly matching TRBD1 (7 bases). CDR1 and CDR2 from the germline V gene are LGHDT and YNNKEL (reference sequence). CDR3 length equals 13 residues. With 4 bases removed from V and 5 bases from J, the gap between germline ends came to 12 bases. The CDR3 DNA is TGTGCCAGCAGCCTCCAGGGGGGCGACGAGCAGTACTTC. Protein: CASSLQGGDEQYF.

This clonotype occurred once. The V and J genes are TRBV5-1 and TRBJ2-2, with D possibly TRBD1 on 6 matching bases. Germline values: CDR1 SGHRS, CDR2 YFSETQ. CDR3 length equals 16 residues. V was cut by 2 bases and J by 5 bases, with 16 bases left in between. DNA of the CDR3: TGCGCCAGCAGCTTTGGTGGGGGCGCAGGGACCGGGGAGCTGTTTTTT. Translation gives CASSFGGGAGTGELFF.

This clonotype has only a few counts. The genes are TRBV20-1 and TRBJ2-3; 7 nucleotides align to TRBD2. Germline trimming cut 2 bases from V and 4 bases from J; bases unmatched to any gene: 9. Germline V lookup: CDR1 DFQATT, CDR2 SNEGSKA (reference sequence). This CDR3 spans 15 amino acids. CDR3 nucleotides: TGCAGTGCTAGACTGGGCGGGGGAACCCCAGATACGCAGTATTTT. This encodes CSARLGGGTPDTQYF.

In its sample, this clonotype was seen a few times. The chain joins TRBV20-1 to TRBJ1-5; 7 nucleotides align to TRBD1. From germline, CDR1 is DFQATT and CDR2 SNEGSKA (reference sequence). V lost 6 bases, J lost 0 bases, and 11 bases stayed unmatched. This CDR3 is 16 amino acids long. The CDR3 DNA is TGCAGTGCCCCCGGGACAGCCAGCTATAGCAATCAGCCCCAGCATTTT. Translation gives CSAPGTASYSNQPQHF.

In this sample, this clonotype turned up a few times. The chain carries TRBV27 and TRBJ2-5; D not certain. Germline V CDR1 and CDR2: MNHEY, SMNVEV (reference sequence). The CDR3 is 15 amino acids. The V gene lost 6 bases and the J gene lost 2 bases, with 16 bases spanning the gap. CDR3 loop: CASSPTMGKQETQYF. Here the CDR3 DNA reads TGTGCCAGCAGCCCCACTATGGGGAAACAAGAGACCCAGTACTTC.

CDR3 protein: CASSLDGQGAPSGANVLTF. The CDR3 bases are TGCGCCAGCAGCTTGGATGGACAGGGGGCGCCTTCTGGGGCCAACGTCCTGACTTTC. V gene TRBV5-1 combines with J gene TRBJ2-6, with TRBD1 matching 11 bases. Germline assignment: CDR1 SGHRS and CDR2 YFSETQ. This CDR3 comprises 19 residues. The V and J ends lost 0 bases and 1 base, in that order; junction bases with no gene match: 6.

The CDR3 sequence is CASSVVPDTRGYTF. Here the CDR3 DNA reads TGCGCCAGCAGCGTTGTCCCTGATACGAGGGGCTACACCTTC. This chain joins TRBV5-1 and TRBJ1-2; D is unresolved. There are 14 residues in the CDR3. The germline gives CDR1 SGHRS, CDR2 YFSETQ. V lost 4 bases to trimming and J lost 8 bases, with 18 bases between them.

The table lists this clonotype with many counts. The rearrangement uses TRBV2 and TRBJ1-6; 7 positions agree with TRBD1. Trimming cost V 8 bases and J 7 bases; bases outside gene matches: 8. Per the germline V gene, CDR1 is SNHLY and CDR2 is FYNNEI. The CDR3 has 14 residues. The CDR3 bases are TGTGCCAGCGGGGGACAGTCTGAAAATTCACCCCTCCACTTT. Translation: CASGGQSENSPLHF.

This clonotype occurred many times. This chain connects TRBV7-9 to TRBJ1-1; D remains ambiguous. Germline CDR1 SEHNR, CDR2 FQNEAQ (reference sequence). Deletions cut 1 base from V and 6 bases from J, with 9 bases between. The CDR3 contains 13 residues. CDR3 sequence (DNA): TGTGCCAGCAGCTTAGATTGGGGTCCTGAAGCTTTCTTT. The encoded protein is CASSLDWGPEAFF.

At least ten counts were recorded for this clonotype. The chain joins TRBV4-1 to TRBJ1-2; TRBD1 might be the D (5 bases). Germline loops: CDR1 MGHRA, CDR2 YSYEKL. The CDR3 loop spans 14 amino acids. Trimming removed 10 bases at V and 8 bases at J, with 23 bases between. CDR3 sequence reads: CATRDVGIEDGYTF. In DNA form, the CDR3 reads TGCGCCACCCGGGACGTGGGGATCGAAGACGGCTACACCTTC.

This clonotype was seen more than once but under ten times. The V gene is TRBV10-3, the J gene TRBJ2-3, with 9 bases aligning to TRBD2. The germline CDR1 and CDR2 sequences are ENHRY and SYGVKD. The J segment lost 2 bases and the V segment lost 8 bases, leaving 5 bases of the junction unmatched. The CDR3 is 14 amino acids. The CDR3 nucleotides are TGTGCCATCTCCGAGCGGGGGGACACAGATACGCAGTATTTT. The encoded protein is CAISERGDTDTQYF.

The chain has TRBV29-1 and TRBJ2-1, with D possibly being TRBD1 (6 bases). Germline values: CDR1 SQVTM, CDR2 ANQGSEA. The CDR3 runs to 14 residues. V was trimmed by 6 bases and J by 2 bases, leaving 14 bases between them. This CDR3 reads CSVYREPPYNEQFF. The CDR3 coding sequence is TGCAGCGTCTACAGGGAGCCCCCCTACAATGAGCAGTTCTTC.